The present entry profiles one T cell receptor (beta chain) with its context. Its matching antigen is unknown. The CDR3 covers 12 residues. Germline CDR1 and CDR2: MNHNS and SASEGT. Trimming removed 6 bases from V and 0 bases from J, with 4 bases in between. This sample is drawn from a study of OX40 agonist ivuxolimab in advanced cancers. Study overall: An agonistic anti-OX40 (CD134) antibody, ivuxolimab, was used to treat the patients.

Study outcomes and limitations: The antigens recognized by the expanded peripheral T cells, that is their antigen specificity, were not determined.

Measured with immunoSEQ multiplex PCR; TCRdb has only the in-frame clones, and not every one. The sample includes fewer than 90,000 clones, around 87% of them seen just once. Source: CD4+ or CD8+ T cells sorted from blood, taken in a trial of the OX40 agonist ivuxolimab. The chain is built from TRBV6-1 and TRBJ2-3, with D hard to call. This TCR came from an adult with an advanced solid tumor such as melanoma, head and neck, liver or kidney cancer. CDR3 loop: CASRASTDTQYF. CDR3 DNA sequence: TGTGCCAGCAGGGCCAGCACAGATACGCAGTATTTT.